Sequencing of this TCR beta chain was carried out in a study of cytomegalovirus exposure and HLA in healthy donors. Looking at the study overall: HLA-typed donors were the source of about 85 million unique TCRs held in an early data release.

The CDR3 covers 15 residues. V shed 2 bases and J shed 4 bases, with 14 bases lying between them. Per the germline V gene, CDR1 is KGHSH and CDR2 is LQKENI. 60 Vbeta and 13 Jbeta primers were used in PCR. The repertoire was sequenced with immunoSEQ multiplex PCR; TCRdb's copy has only in-frame clones and lacks some. The sample carries about 97,000 clones, roughly a tenth recorded once. The chain employs TRBV18 and TRBJ1-1, with D perhaps TRBD1 (5 bases). This receptor was identified in a man aged 50-60 years in good health and CMV-seropositive. The specimen was PBMCs. The CDR3 bases are TGTGCCAGCTCACCATACGGAGGGGAGGCCACTGAAGCTTTCTTT. Its protein is CASSPYGGEATEAFF. The full variable domain, rest sourced from reference TRBV18 and TRBJ1-1, is NAGVMQNPRHLVRRRGQEARLRCSPMKGHSHVYWYRQLPEEGLKFMVYLQKENIIDESGMPKERFSAEFPKEGPSILRIQQVVRGDSAAYFCASSPYGGEATEAFFGQGTRLTVV.